This T cell receptor beta chain was found in a study of cytomegalovirus exposure and HLA in healthy donors. Study-level points and caveats: The productive fraction for most TCR beta V segments was about 87% or about 30% in an earlier analysis.

On this clone itself: What it binds is not known.

The PCR contained 60 Vbeta and 13 Jbeta primers. TCRdb keeps only in-frame clones here, not all; method: immunoSEQ multiplex PCR. The sample has 93,000 or so clones. V shed 6 bases and J 1 base; nucleotides not matched to a gene: 4. Per the germline V gene, CDR1 is SNHLY and CDR2 is FYNNEI. The length of the CDR3 is 15 residues. The chain has TRBV2 and TRBJ2-3; 10 bases line up with TRBD1. Sample: PBMCs. The receptor was isolated from a man aged 35 to 55 in good health and CMV-seronegative. The CDR3 reads CASSRQGAGTDTQYF. The DNA of the CDR3 is TGTGCCAGCAGCCGACAGGGGGCGGGCACAGATACGCAGTATTTT.